This record looks at one T cell receptor beta chain sequence and its context. The PCR made use of 60 Vbeta and 13 Jbeta primers. Using immunoSEQ multiplex PCR, the repertoire was profiled, and TCRdb retains in-frame clones only, with some absent. Of over 150,000 clones in the sample, approximately 80% are singletons; the top ten hold over 2.5%. This specimen comes from a study of cytomegalovirus exposure and HLA in healthy donors. CDR3 size: 14 residues. Germline V gives CDR1 SGHRS, CDR2 YFSETQ. V lost 0 bases and J lost 6; bases outside the gene matches: 5. The sequencing input was PBMCs. This chain connects TRBV5-1 to TRBJ1-2; 7 nucleotides match TRBD1. The sequence derives from a woman aged 45-65 years in good health and CMV-seropositive. CDR3 in DNA: TGCGCCAGCAGCTTGGAGGGGGCCCTCGATGGCTACACCTTC. It specifies CASSLEGALDGYTF.